The TCR beta chain under discussion was sequenced for a study of naive and memory T cell subsets. The beta constant-region primer was an equimolar mix of two oligonucleotides covering TRBC1 and TRBC2. Nested alpha and beta constant-region primers with the SP2 primer drove four PCR rounds on ligated cDNA. The cDNA 3' end received a ligated single-stranded oligonucleotide carrying the SP2 primer and a 12-nucleotide UMI. One entry per CDR3 protein, called by TCRdb with MiXCR from the UMI-ligation and nested PCR reads. The sample lists roughly 100,000 distinct CDR3 sequences, about 10% seen once, with more than 0.11% in the top ten. To note about this clonotype: Its target is unknown.

CDR3 length: 14 residues. The V and J ends lost 6 bases and 3 bases respectively, with 12 bases between them. Study-wide findings and caveats: Gini index rose across naive, CM, EM and EMRA in CD4 and CD8. Especially in CD8 cells, naive repertoires contained a few larger clonotypes, possibly CD45RA-re-expressing memory cells.

Overnight CMV lysate stimulation of fresh PBMCs defined donor CMV status by CD4+ IFNgamma. Sequential positive selection took CD4 T cells first, then CD8 T cells. This receptor was taken from a human donor in good health. The sequencing sample was made of naive CD4+ T cells from blood. The chain links TRBV12-3 or TRBV12-4 to TRBJ1-3; D perhaps matches TRBD1 (5 bases). This CDR3 is CASRRGTGGNTIYF. The CDR3 coding sequence is TGTGCCAGCAGGAGGGGAACCGGTGGAAACACCATATATTTT.